This TCR beta chain was profiled in a study of blood T cell repertoires in COVID-19. Study-wide background: COVID-19 samples, acute and convalescent, were from the United States, Italy and Spain. PBMCs, B-cell-depleted T cells, or T cells provided the cDNA or gDNA that made up the material.

Original processing methods: Estimation of nucleated cell counts relied on the amplification of reference gene primers. Sequencing used immunoSEQ multiplex PCR; TCRdb keeps in-frame clones, though not all of them. V and J calls and clone size come straight from that table; D and trimming were deduced from the DNA. This sample has fewer than 200,000 clones, with around 72% found just once. The germline V gene has CDR1 SGHRS and CDR2 YFSETQ. V lost 8 bases, J lost 5 bases, and 20 bases lay in between. This CDR3 contains 16 residues. This receptor was obtained from a woman older than 75 with acute or convalescent COVID-19. The V gene is TRBV5-1, the J gene TRBJ1-6; D is unclear. Specimen: peripheral blood. CDR3 protein: CARGVRPKENNSPLHF. Written as DNA, the CDR3 is TGCGCCAGGGGAGTGCGACCAAAAGAAAATAATTCACCCCTCCACTTT.